A single sample gave rise to the 21 T cell receptor beta chains below, sequenced in a study of Ad26.COV2.S vaccination and SARS-CoV-2 variants. Treatment of the sample: 15 to 20 received Ad26.COV2.S at low or high dose, single or two shots; a few received placebo; per-sample allocation not given. The samples date from day 63 after the first vaccine or placebo injection. Sequencing used immunoSEQ multiplex PCR; TCRdb keeps in-frame clones, though not all of them. The sample contains 350,000 to 500,000 clones, 90% of which appear only once. Specimen: peripheral blood, collected in a trial of Ad26.COV2.S vaccine versus placebo. The source is a person between 18 and 65 years old who received the Ad26.COV2.S COVID-19 vaccine or a placebo.

This chain links TRBV7-6 with TRBJ2-1; D may be TRBD1 (5 bases). Germline V gene lookup returns CDR1 SGHVS and CDR2 FNYEAQ. The V and J ends lost 2 bases and 0 bases respectively, with 17 bases between them. The length of the CDR3 is 18 residues. Here the CDR3 reads CASSLRAGPTISYNEQFF. CDR3 sequence (DNA): TGTGCCAGCAGCTTACGGGCAGGGCCTACAATCTCCTACAATGAGCAGTTCTTC.

The genes are TRBV6-2 or TRBV6-3 and TRBJ2-7; D unresolved. Trimming took off 6 bases at V and 7 bases at J, with 19 bases between the two ends. Germline V gives CDR1 MNHEY, CDR2 SVGEGT. The CDR3 extends over 14 amino acids. This CDR3 reads CASSKGTAVWEQYF. CDR3 sequence (DNA): TGTGCCAGCAGCAAGGGAACGGCTGTATGGGAGCAGTACTTC.

The chain links TRBV21-1 to TRBJ1-2; the D segment call TRBD1 is taken from the table without a DNA check. TRBV21-1 is noted as a pseudogene. There are 15 residues in the CDR3. In DNA, the CDR3 is TGTGCCAGCAGCCCGCGACAGGGGTTGTGTTGTGGCTACACCTTC. Translated: CASSPRQGLCCGYTF.

The chain combines TRBV7-2 with TRBJ2-1, with unresolved D. The CDR3 loop spans 12 amino acids. The V gene lost 3 bases and the J gene lost 7 bases, with 7 bases spanning the gap. Germline CDR1 reads SGHTA; CDR2 reads FQGNSA. CDR3 protein: CASSFDENEQFF. The CDR3, as DNA: TGTGCCAGCAGCTTCGACGAAAATGAGCAGTTCTTC.

This chain connects TRBV2 to TRBJ1-1, with D possibly matching TRBD1 (5 bases). The CDR3 has 15 amino acids. Germline values: CDR1 SNHLY, CDR2 FYNNEI. V lost 4 bases, J lost 0 bases, and 12 bases lay in between. The CDR3 DNA is TGTGCCAGCAGTGGGACGGGACTTTTGAACACTGAAGCTTTCTTT. Its translation: CASSGTGLLNTEAFF.

The chain uses TRBV7-9 and TRBJ2-1; TRBD2 matches 9 bases. The V gene's germline CDR1 is SEHNR and CDR2 FQNEAQ (reference sequence). The CDR3 sequence is 14 residues long. Trimming cost V 5 bases and J 8 bases; bases outside gene matches: 7. The CDR3 DNA reads TGTGCCAGCAGCCTTAGCGGGAGTAGGGATGAGCAGTTCTTC. Translated: CASSLSGSRDEQFF. Full variable domain (rest looked up from reference TRBV7-9 and TRBJ2-1): DTGVSQNPRHKITKRGQNVTFRCDPISEHNRLYWYRQTLGQGPEFLTYFQNEAQLEKSRLLSDRFSAERPKGSFSTLEIQRTEQGDSAMYLCASSLSGSRDEQFFGPGTRLTVL.

This clone turned up a few times. This rearrangement joins TRBV9 to TRBJ1-1; maybe TRBD1 (5 bases). The CDR3 is 14 residues long. The V end lost 5 bases, the J end lost 1 base, and 12 bases lay between the germline ends. From germline, CDR1 is SGDLS and CDR2 YYNGEE. Here the CDR3 DNA reads TGTGCCAGCAGTGTGACAGCGTGGAACACTGAAGCTTTCTTT. It encodes CASSVTAWNTEAFF.

This chain uses TRBV9 with TRBJ2-3; 11 nucleotides align to TRBD2. J was trimmed by 4 bases and V by 0 bases; bases with no gene match: 1. CDR1 SGDLS and CDR2 YYNGEE come from the germline V gene. The CDR3 totals 15 residues. This CDR3 reads CASSVVGLAADTQYF. The CDR3 DNA follows: TGTGCCAGCAGCGTAGTGGGACTAGCGGCAGATACGCAGTATTTT.

The rearrangement joins TRBV24-1 to TRBJ2-5, with 9 positions matching TRBD1. Trimming at V came to 3 bases and at J to 5 bases, leaving 6 bases not matched to a gene. Germline V gene sequence: CDR1 KGHDR, CDR2 SFDVKD. The CDR3 consists of 15 residues. The CDR3 here is CATSDGGQGWETQYF. The CDR3 DNA follows: TGTGCCACCAGTGATGGGGGACAGGGATGGGAGACCCAGTACTTC.

The chain uses TRBV5-5 and TRBJ2-1; no clear D gene. Trimming removed 5 bases at V and 8 bases at J, with 26 bases between. There are 17 residues in the CDR3. The germline V gene encodes CDR1 SGHKS and CDR2 YYEKEE (reference sequence). The CDR3 DNA reads as TGTGCCAGCAGTCCGGAGCTCGGCAGCCTTCCCGTCTATGAGCAGTTCTTC. Its translation is CASSPELGSLPVYEQFF.

The rearrangement links TRBV24-1 to TRBJ1-2, with no clear D. The germline CDR1 and CDR2 sequences are KGHDR and SFDVKD. V gave up 0 bases and J gave up 2 bases, with 6 bases separating them. The CDR3 is 14 amino acids. This chain's CDR3 is CATSDLTVNYGYTF. In nucleotides, the CDR3 is TGTGCCACCAGTGATTTGACGGTGAACTATGGCTACACCTTC.

V gene TRBV28 combines with J gene TRBJ2-1; the D is unclear. CDR1 and CDR2 (germline): MDHEN, SYDVKM. The CDR3 loop spans 12 amino acids. V lost 4 bases and J lost 15, with 16 bases in between. CDR3 amino acids: CASSSASAVLFF. The CDR3, as DNA: TGTGCCAGCAGTTCCGCTAGTGCGGTTTTGTTCTTC.

CDR3 protein: CASSSSGVNTGELFF. The CDR3 bases are TGTGCCAGCAGCTCCAGCGGGGTGAACACCGGGGAGCTGTTTTTT. The J gene is TRBJ2-2, the V gene TRBV11-2; 7 bases fit TRBD2. Germline CDR1 SGHAT, CDR2 FQNNGV. This CDR3 region has 15 residues. The ends lost 4 bases at V and 1 base at J; junction bases unmatched: 3.

The chain recombines TRBV20-1 with TRBJ1-2, with no clear D. Germline V lookup: CDR1 DFQATT, CDR2 SNEGSKA (reference sequence). The CDR3 is made up of 11 amino acids. Trimming left V 1 base short and J 9 bases short, with 9 bases between. In nucleotides, the CDR3 is TGCAGTGCTAGAGTCGGGTATCGCTACACCTTC. Translating gives CSARVGYRYTF.

The chain uses TRBV6-5 and TRBJ2-7; D may be TRBD1 (6 bases). The ends were cut back, 6 bases at V and 2 bases at J, with 17 bases in the middle. Germline V gene lookup returns CDR1 MNHEY and CDR2 SVGAGI. The CDR3 covers 15 residues. CDR3 loop: CASSRLWDTTYEQYF. The CDR3 DNA is TGTGCCAGCAGCCGCCTATGGGACACCACCTACGAGCAGTACTTC.

This clone has only one observation. The rearrangement joins TRBV5-5 to TRBJ2-7; D is uncertain. V shed 0 bases and J shed 6 bases, with 7 bases lying between them. CDR3 length equals 12 residues. In germline, CDR1 is SGHKS, CDR2 YYEKEE (reference sequence). The DNA of the CDR3 is TGTGCCAGCAGCTTGGCAGTACCCGAGCAGTACTTC. Protein: CASSLAVPEQYF.

CDR3 region: CASSPNGQGIAYEQYF. The CDR3, as DNA: TGCGCCAGCAGCCCCAATGGACAGGGGATCGCCTACGAGCAGTACTTC. The rearrangement joins TRBV5-1 to TRBJ2-7; 9 nucleotides agree with TRBD1. CDR1 SGHRS and CDR2 YFSETQ come from the germline V gene. The CDR3 covers 16 residues. V lost 4 bases and J lost 2; bases outside the gene matches: 10.

The table lists this clone with a few counts. The sample contains more than one DNA sequence encoding this CDR3. V and J are TRBV19 and TRBJ2-5; no firm D call. The ends were cut back, 3 bases at V and 2 bases at J, with 1 base in the middle. The CDR3 has 11 residues. The germline V gene has CDR1 LNHDA and CDR2 SQIVND (reference sequence). For the CDR3, the DNA is TGTGCCAGTAGTATTCAAGAGACCCAGTACTTC. The encoded protein is CASSIQETQYF.

This clone has only one observation. This chain connects TRBV5-4 to TRBJ2-7, with D possibly being TRBD1 (5 bases). Looked up from germline, CDR1 is SGHNT and CDR2 is YYREEE (reference sequence). The CDR3 spans 14 residues. Trimming pared 5 bases from V and 2 bases from J, leaving 14 bases between. The CDR3 nucleotides are TGTGCCAGCAGGGGGCAGGACGCACCCTACGAGCAGTACTTC. This sequence encodes CASRGQDAPYEQYF.

In this sample, this clone turned up once. This chain joins TRBV27 and TRBJ2-2; TRBD1 agrees at 10 bases. V shed 3 bases, J shed 7 bases, and the junction held 5 bases outside the gene matches. The CDR3 extends over 15 amino acids. Germline loops: CDR1 MNHEY, CDR2 SMNVEV (reference sequence). CDR3 in amino acids: CASSFRTGGDGELFF. The CDR3 DNA reads TGTGCCAGCAGTTTCCGGACAGGGGGGGACGGGGAGCTGTTTTTT.

The chain employs TRBV7-8 and TRBJ1-1; 9 nucleotides line up with TRBD1. Germline V lookup: CDR1 SGHVS, CDR2 FQNEAQ. This CDR3 contains 15 residues. V lost 4 bases and J lost 5; bases outside the gene matches: 8. This CDR3 reads CASSSNRDRVTEAFF. The CDR3 DNA follows: TGTGCCAGCAGCTCAAACCGGGACAGGGTGACTGAAGCTTTCTTT.